Sequencing of this TCR beta chain was carried out in a study of T cell changes during pregnancy in multiple sclerosis. Here immunoSEQ multiplex PCR was the method, and the copy in TCRdb shows in-frame clones only, minus some. The repertoire holds around 88,000 clones, with roughly nine tenths as singletons. This clonotype was obtained from a female donor with multiple sclerosis, enrolled in a pregnancy study. The source was peripheral blood, collected in the first trimester of pregnancy.

The CDR3 loop is CASSVSGGNNEQFF. For the CDR3, the DNA is TGTGCCAGCAGCGTGAGCGGGGGGAACAATGAGCAGTTCTTC. The chain has TRBV9 and TRBJ2-1; 9 positions agree with TRBD2. CDR3 length: 14 amino acids. Germline-derived CDR1 and CDR2 are SGDLS and YYNGEE. With 2 bases clipped from V and 5 bases from J, the junction kept 2 bases outside the gene matches.